Listed below are T cell receptor beta chains from one sample, sequenced in a study of early T cells in non-severe SARS-CoV-2 infection. One entry per CDR3 protein results from TCRdb running MiXCR on the 5' RACE reads. The table records roughly 80,000 distinct CDR3 sequences, about an eighth of them present only once. Sequencing was performed on whole blood. These receptors originate from an adult who was a healthcare worker with PCR-confirmed SARS-CoV-2 infection or an uninfected control (not recorded which). The CDR3 runs from the conserved cysteine through the conserved F or W. The order of the fields is V gene, clone size, J gene, D gene, CDR3 protein, CDR3 DNA. D genes are given only for firm matches. Size tells how often a clone was seen (once, few, many) or the class of an expanded clone, and some rows leave it out.

v_gene: TRBV21-1; abundance: many; j_gene: TRBJ1-6; d_gene: .; CDR3aa: CASSKFSGPYNSPLHF; CDR3nt: TGTGCCAGCAGCAAATTTTCAGGACCCTATAATTCACCCCTCCACTTT
v_gene: TRBV6-5; abundance: few; j_gene: TRBJ1-2; d_gene: TRBD1; CDR3aa: CASSSGQNYGYTF; CDR3nt: TGTGCCAGCAGTTCGGGACAGAACTATGGCTACACCTTC
v_gene: TRBV7-6; abundance: many; j_gene: TRBJ2-2; d_gene: TRBD2; CDR3aa: CASSQSGGAAGELFF; CDR3nt: TGTGCCAGCAGTCAGAGCGGGGGGGCTGCCGGGGAGCTGTTTTTT
v_gene: TRBV29-1; abundance: many; j_gene: TRBJ2-5; d_gene: .; CDR3aa: CSVAEGMTQYF; CDR3nt: TGCAGCGTTGCCGAGGGCATGACCCAGTACTTC
v_gene: TRBV27; abundance: many; j_gene: TRBJ2-4; d_gene: .; CDR3aa: CASSSNGIAKNIQYF; CDR3nt: TGTGCCAGCAGTTCGAACGGAATAGCCAAAAACATTCAGTACTTC
v_gene: TRBV18; abundance: few; j_gene: TRBJ2-7; d_gene: .; CDR3aa: CASAQGREQYF; CDR3nt: TGTGCCAGCGCGCAAGGTCGCGAGCAGTACTTC
v_gene: TRBV28; abundance: few; j_gene: TRBJ2-1; d_gene: TRBD2; CDR3aa: CASSPTSGRAQGEQFF; CDR3nt: TGTGCCAGCAGCCCTACTAGCGGGAGGGCCCAAGGGGAGCAGTTCTTC
v_gene: TRBV29-1; abundance: few; j_gene: TRBJ1-1; d_gene: .; CDR3aa: CSVVGPREAFF; CDR3nt: TGCAGCGTTGTCGGCCCCCGTGAAGCTTTCTTT
v_gene: TRBV2; abundance: .; j_gene: TRBJ2-7; d_gene: .; CDR3aa: CASSKRALYEQYF; CDR3nt: TGTGCCAGCAGTAAAAGGGCCCTCTACGAGCAGTACTTC
v_gene: TRBV11-2; abundance: .; j_gene: TRBJ2-3; d_gene: TRBD2; CDR3aa: CASSPTSGGGDTQYF; CDR3nt: TGTGCCAGCAGCCCGACTAGCGGGGGGGGTGATACGCAGTATTTT
v_gene: TRBV29-1; abundance: .; j_gene: TRBJ1-6; d_gene: TRBD1; CDR3aa: CSVPIVGQGKSSYNSPLHF; CDR3nt: TGCAGCGTTCCCATCGTTGGACAGGGGAAAAGCTCCTATAATTCACCCCTCCACTTT
v_gene: TRBV25-1; abundance: few; j_gene: TRBJ2-1; d_gene: TRBD1; CDR3aa: CASSKSRDSLLGGEQFF; CDR3nt: TGTGCCAGCAGTAAGTCCCGGGACAGCCTACTCGGCGGTGAGCAGTTCTTC
v_gene: TRBV29-1; abundance: few; j_gene: TRBJ1-2; d_gene: .; CDR3aa: CSVDGSEMYGYTF; CDR3nt: TGCAGCGTTGACGGGTCAGAGATGTATGGCTACACCTTC
v_gene: TRBV5-4; abundance: .; j_gene: TRBJ1-4; d_gene: .; CDR3aa: CASSSRGGEEKLFF; CDR3nt: TGTGCCAGCAGCTCTCGCGGGGGGGAGGAAAAACTGTTTTTT
v_gene: TRBV7-9; abundance: few; j_gene: TRBJ2-5; d_gene: .; CDR3aa: CASSLVGKEQETQYF; CDR3nt: TGTGCCAGCAGCTTAGTGGGAAAGGAACAAGAGACCCAGTACTTC
v_gene: TRBV3-1; abundance: many; j_gene: TRBJ2-7; d_gene: .; CDR3aa: CASSLLSDPRLEQYF; CDR3nt: TGTGCCAGCAGCCTACTTTCGGACCCCCGATTGGAGCAGTACTTC
v_gene: TRBV12-3/TRBV12-4; abundance: .; j_gene: TRBJ2-1; d_gene: .; CDR3aa: CASRPGPSYNEQFF; CDR3nt: TGTGCCAGCAGGCCGGGACCGAGTTACAATGAGCAGTTCTTC
v_gene: TRBV19; abundance: .; j_gene: TRBJ2-1; d_gene: TRBD2; CDR3aa: CASSLMGGNYNEQFF; CDR3nt: TGTGCCAGTAGTTTAATGGGGGGGAACTACAATGAGCAGTTCTTC
v_gene: TRBV4-1; abundance: many; j_gene: TRBJ1-5; d_gene: TRBD1; CDR3aa: CASSPTGTGGLMDQPQHF; CDR3nt: TGCGCCAGCAGCCCCACCGGGACAGGGGGCTTGATGGATCAGCCCCAGCATTTT
v_gene: TRBV5-1; abundance: few; j_gene: TRBJ2-5; d_gene: .; CDR3aa: CASGVLDGSQETQYF; CDR3nt: TGCGCCAGTGGGGTATTAGACGGCAGCCAAGAGACCCAGTACTTC
v_gene: TRBV7-9; abundance: few; j_gene: TRBJ2-1; d_gene: .; CDR3aa: CASSPLQGYDNEQFF; CDR3nt: TGTGCCAGCAGCCCCTTGCAGGGCTATGACAATGAGCAGTTCTTC
v_gene: TRBV12-3/TRBV12-4; abundance: few; j_gene: TRBJ1-2; d_gene: .; CDR3aa: CASSLRTSNYGYTF; CDR3nt: TGTGCCAGCAGTCTGAGGACATCCAACTATGGCTACACCTTC
v_gene: TRBV7-8; abundance: few; j_gene: TRBJ2-3; d_gene: .; CDR3aa: CASSSPILASSTDTQYF; CDR3nt: TGTGCCAGCAGCTCCCCCATCCTAGCGAGTAGCACAGATACGCAGTATTTT